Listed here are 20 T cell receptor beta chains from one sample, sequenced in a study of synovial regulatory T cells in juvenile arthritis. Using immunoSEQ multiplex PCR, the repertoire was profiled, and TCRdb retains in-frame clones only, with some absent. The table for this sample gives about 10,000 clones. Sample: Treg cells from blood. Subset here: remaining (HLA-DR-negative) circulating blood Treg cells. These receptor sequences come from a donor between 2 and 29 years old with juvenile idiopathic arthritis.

CDR3 loop: CASSKGAGRDEYGYTF. The rearrangement joins TRBV19 to TRBJ1-2; TCRdb indicates TRBD1, and absent DNA this call remains unverified. Germline assignment: CDR1 LNHDA and CDR2 SQIVND (reference sequence). The length of the CDR3 is 16 residues. No DNA has been recorded.

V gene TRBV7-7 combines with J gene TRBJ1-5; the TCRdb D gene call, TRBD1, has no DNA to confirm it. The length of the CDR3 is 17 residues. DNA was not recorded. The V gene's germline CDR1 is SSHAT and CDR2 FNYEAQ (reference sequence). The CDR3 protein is CASSLTPPSQGVQPQHF.

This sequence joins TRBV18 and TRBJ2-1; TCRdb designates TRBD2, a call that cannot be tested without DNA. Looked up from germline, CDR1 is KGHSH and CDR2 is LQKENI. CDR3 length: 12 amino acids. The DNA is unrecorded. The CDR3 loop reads CASSPYGGAKFF.

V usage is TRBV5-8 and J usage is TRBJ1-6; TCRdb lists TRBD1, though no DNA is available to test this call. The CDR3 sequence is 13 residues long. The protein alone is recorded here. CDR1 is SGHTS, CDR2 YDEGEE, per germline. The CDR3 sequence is CASSLEGDSPLHF.

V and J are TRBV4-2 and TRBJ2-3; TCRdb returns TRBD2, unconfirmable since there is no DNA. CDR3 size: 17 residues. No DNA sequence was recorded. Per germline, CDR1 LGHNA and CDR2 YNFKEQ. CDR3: CASSQILRYPSTDTQYF.

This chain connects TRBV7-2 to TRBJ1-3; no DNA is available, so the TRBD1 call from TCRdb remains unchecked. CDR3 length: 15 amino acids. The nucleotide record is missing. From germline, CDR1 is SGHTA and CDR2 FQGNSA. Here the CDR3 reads CASSLRGLKGNTIYF.

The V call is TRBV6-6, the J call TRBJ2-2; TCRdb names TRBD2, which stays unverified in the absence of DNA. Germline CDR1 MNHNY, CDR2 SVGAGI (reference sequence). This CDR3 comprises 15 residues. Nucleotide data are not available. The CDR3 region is CASSPLAGGPGELFF.

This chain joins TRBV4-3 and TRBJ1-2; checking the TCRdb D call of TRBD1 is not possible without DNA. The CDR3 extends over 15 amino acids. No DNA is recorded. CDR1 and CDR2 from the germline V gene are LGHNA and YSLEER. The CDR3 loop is CASSLAQGRNYGYTF.

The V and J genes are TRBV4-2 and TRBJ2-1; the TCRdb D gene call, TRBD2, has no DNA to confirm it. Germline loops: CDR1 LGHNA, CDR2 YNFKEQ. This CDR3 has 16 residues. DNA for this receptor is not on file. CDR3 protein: CASSQDLAGVYNEQFF.

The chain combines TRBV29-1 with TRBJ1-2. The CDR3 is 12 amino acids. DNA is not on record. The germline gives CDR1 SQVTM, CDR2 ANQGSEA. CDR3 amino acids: CSVVGGRYGYTF. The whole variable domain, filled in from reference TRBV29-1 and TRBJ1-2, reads SAVISQKPSRDICQRGTSLTIQCQVDSQVTMMFWYRQQPGQSLTLIATANQGSEATYESGFVIDKFPISRPNLTFSTLTVSNMSPEDSSIYLCSVVGGRYGYTFGSGTRLTVV.

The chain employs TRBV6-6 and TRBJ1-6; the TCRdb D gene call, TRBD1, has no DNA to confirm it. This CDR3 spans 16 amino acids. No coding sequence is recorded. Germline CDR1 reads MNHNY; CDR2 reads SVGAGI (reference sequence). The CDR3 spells CASSYSWGQGRIALHF.

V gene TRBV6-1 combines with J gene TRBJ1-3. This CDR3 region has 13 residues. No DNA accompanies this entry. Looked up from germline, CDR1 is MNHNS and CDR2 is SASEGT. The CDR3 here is CASGTHSGNTIYF.

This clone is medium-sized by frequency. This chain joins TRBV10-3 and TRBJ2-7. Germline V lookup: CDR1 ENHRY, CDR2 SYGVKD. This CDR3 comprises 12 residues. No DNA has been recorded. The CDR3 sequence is CAIRGPDYEQYF.

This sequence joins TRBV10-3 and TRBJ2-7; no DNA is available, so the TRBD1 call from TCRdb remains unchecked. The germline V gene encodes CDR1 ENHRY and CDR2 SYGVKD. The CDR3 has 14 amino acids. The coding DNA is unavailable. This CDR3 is CATRGRFLSYEQYF.

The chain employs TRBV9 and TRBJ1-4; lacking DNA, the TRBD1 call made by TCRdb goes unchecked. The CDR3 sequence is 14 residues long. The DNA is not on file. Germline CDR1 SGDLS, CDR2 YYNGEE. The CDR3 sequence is CASSRQGWDEKLFF.

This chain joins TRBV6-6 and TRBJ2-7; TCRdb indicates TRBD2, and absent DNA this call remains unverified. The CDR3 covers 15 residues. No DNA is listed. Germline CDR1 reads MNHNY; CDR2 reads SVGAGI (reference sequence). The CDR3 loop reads CASSYGTSGVYEQYF.

The CDR3 reads CASSPPGTLNNEQFF. The V gene is TRBV6-6, the J gene TRBJ2-1. There are 15 residues in the CDR3. No DNA has been recorded. CDR1 and CDR2 (germline): MNHNY, SVGAGI (reference sequence).

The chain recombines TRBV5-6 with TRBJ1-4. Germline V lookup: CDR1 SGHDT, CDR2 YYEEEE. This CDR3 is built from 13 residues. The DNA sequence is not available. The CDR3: CASSFPGNEKLFF.

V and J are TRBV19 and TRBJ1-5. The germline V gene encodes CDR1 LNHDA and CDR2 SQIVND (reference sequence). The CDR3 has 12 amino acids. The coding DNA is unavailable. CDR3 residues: CASSTRNQPQHF.

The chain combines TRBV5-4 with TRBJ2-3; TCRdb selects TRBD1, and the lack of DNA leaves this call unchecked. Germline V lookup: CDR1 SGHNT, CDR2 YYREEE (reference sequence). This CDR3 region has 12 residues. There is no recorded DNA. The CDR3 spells CASSSDRYTQYF.